This T cell receptor beta chain was identified during a study of Ad26.COV2.S vaccination and SARS-CoV-2 variants. The wider study: Participants got Ad26.COV2.S intramuscularly, once or twice 56 days apart.

Study-wide results and limits: Overall T cell responses may have been underestimated by the analyses of TCR breadth and depth.

The treatment was: approximately 18 received Ad26.COV2.S at low or high dose, single or two shots; about 5 received placebo; per-sample allocation not given. Day 63 after the first vaccine or placebo injection was the time point for sampling. Whoever gave the sample was an adult aged 18-55 years in Boston. This CDR3 is 19 amino acids long. The V gene's germline CDR1 is SGHTA and CDR2 FQGNSA. The V end lost 5 bases, the J end lost 6 bases, and 31 bases lay between the germline ends. Sequencing was performed with immunoSEQ multiplex PCR; in TCRdb, only in-frame clones are kept and a portion is missing. The sample contains about 320,000 clones, roughly nine tenths of which appear only once. For this clone: Its antigen remains unknown.

The sequencing here drew on peripheral blood, taken in a trial of Ad26.COV2.S vaccine versus placebo. V and J are TRBV7-2 and TRBJ1-2, with a tentative D call TRBD1 (6 bases). The receptor was isolated from a person aged 18 to 65 who received the Ad26.COV2.S COVID-19 vaccine or a placebo. The CDR3 region has the DNA TGTGCCAGCAGCCCTCAACCGGGGGCGACGGCGGGGGGTGACAATGGCTACACCTTC. Protein sequence: CASSPQPGATAGGDNGYTF.